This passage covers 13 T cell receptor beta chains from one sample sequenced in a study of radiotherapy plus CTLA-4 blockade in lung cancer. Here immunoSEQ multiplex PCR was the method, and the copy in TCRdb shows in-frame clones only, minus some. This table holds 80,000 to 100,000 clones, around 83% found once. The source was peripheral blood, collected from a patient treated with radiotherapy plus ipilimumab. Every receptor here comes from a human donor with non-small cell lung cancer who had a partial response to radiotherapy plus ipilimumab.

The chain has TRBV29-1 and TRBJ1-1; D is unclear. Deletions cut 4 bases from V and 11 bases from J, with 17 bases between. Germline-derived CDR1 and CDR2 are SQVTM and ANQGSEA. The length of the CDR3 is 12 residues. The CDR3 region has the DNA TGCAGCGTTGTAGGCCCTGGGAGTACCGCTTTCTTT. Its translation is CSVVGPGSTAFF.

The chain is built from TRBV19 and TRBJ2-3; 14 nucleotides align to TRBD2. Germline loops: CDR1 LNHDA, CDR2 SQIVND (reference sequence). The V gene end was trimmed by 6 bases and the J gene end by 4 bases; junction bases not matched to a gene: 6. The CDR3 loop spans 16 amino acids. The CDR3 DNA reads TGTGCCAGTAGACGGACTAGCGGGAGGTCCGCAGATACGCAGTATTTT. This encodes CASRRTSGRSADTQYF.

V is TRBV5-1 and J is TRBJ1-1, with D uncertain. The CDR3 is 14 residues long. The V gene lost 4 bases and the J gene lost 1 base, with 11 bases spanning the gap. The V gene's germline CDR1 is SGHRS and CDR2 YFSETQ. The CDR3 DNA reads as TGCGCCAGCAGCCCCCCCACACGGAACACTGAAGCTTTCTTT. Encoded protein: CASSPPTRNTEAFF.

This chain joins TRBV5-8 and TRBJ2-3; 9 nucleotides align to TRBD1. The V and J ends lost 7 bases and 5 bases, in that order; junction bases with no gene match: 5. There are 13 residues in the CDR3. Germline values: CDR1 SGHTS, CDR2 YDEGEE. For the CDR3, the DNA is TGTGCCAGCGCCCAGGACAGGGGAGATACGCAGTATTTT. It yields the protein CASAQDRGDTQYF.

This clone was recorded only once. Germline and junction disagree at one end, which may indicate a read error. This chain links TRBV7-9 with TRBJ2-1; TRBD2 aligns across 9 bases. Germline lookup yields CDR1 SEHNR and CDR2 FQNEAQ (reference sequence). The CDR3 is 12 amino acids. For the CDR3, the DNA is TGTGCCAGCAGCTTAGAGCCTAGCGGGGAAGTCTTC. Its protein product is CASSLEPSGEVF.

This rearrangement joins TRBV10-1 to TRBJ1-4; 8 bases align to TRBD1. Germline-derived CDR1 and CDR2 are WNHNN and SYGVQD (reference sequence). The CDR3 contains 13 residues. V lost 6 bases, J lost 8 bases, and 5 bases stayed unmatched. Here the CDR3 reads CASSGQGDEKLFF. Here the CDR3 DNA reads TGCGCCAGCAGCGGACAGGGTGACGAAAAACTGTTTTTT.

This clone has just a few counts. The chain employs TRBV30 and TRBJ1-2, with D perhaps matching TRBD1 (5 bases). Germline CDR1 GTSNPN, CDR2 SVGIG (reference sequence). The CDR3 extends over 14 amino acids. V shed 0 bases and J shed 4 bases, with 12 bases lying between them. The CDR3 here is CAWSVRGSPYGYTF. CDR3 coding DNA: TGTGCCTGGAGTGTAAGGGGCAGCCCCTATGGCTACACCTTC.

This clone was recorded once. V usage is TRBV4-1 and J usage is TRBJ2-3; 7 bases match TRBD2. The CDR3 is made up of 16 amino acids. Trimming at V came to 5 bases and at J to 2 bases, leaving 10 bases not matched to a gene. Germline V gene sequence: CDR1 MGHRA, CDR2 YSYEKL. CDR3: CASSSPTGGLTDTQYF. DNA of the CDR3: TGCGCCAGCAGCTCCCCAACGGGAGGACTCACAGATACGCAGTATTTT.

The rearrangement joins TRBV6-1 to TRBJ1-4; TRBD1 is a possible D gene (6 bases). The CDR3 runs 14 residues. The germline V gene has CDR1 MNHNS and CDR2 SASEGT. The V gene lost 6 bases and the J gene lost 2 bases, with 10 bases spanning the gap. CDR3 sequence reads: CASSIQGTNEKLFF. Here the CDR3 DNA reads TGTGCCAGCAGCATCCAGGGGACTAATGAAAAACTGTTTTTT.

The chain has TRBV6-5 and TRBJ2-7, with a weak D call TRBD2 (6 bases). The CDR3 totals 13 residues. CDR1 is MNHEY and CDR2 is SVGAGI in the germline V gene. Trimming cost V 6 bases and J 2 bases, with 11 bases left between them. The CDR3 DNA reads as TGTGCCAGCAGGGACTGGGGGGCCTACGAGCAGTACTTC. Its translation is CASRDWGAYEQYF.

The CDR3 sequence: CSVLKLRETRYEQYF. CDR3 sequence (DNA): TGCAGCGTTCTTAAGCTTCGGGAAACCCGTTACGAGCAGTACTTC. The chain recombines TRBV29-1 with TRBJ2-7, with D tentatively TRBD2 (5 bases). V lost 5 bases and J lost 4, with 21 bases in between. Germline V gene lookup returns CDR1 SQVTM and CDR2 ANQGSEA. The CDR3 has 15 residues.

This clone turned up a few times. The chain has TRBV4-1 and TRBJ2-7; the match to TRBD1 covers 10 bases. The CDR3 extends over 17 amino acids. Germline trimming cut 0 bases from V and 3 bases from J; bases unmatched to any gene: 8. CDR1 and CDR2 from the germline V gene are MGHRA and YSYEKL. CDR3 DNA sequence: TGCGCCAGCAGCCAAGATCAGAGAGGACAGGGGGGCTACGAGCAGTACTTC. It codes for CASSQDQRGQGGYEQYF.

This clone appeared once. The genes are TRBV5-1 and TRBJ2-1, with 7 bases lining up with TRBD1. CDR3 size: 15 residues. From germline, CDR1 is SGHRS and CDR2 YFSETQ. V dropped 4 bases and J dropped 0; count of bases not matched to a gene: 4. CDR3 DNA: TGCGCCAGCAGCCAGGGACAGAGCTCCTACAATGAGCAGTTCTTC. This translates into CASSQGQSSYNEQFF.